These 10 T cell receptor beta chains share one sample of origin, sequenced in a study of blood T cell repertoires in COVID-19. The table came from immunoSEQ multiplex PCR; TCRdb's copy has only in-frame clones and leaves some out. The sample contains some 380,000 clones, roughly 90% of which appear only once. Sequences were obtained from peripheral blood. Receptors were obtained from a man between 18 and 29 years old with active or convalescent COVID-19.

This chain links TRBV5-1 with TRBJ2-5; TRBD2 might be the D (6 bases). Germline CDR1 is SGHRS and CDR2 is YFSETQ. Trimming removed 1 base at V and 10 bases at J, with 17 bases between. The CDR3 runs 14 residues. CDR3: CASSLTTSSVGQYF. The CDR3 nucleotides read TGCGCCAGCAGCTTGACCACTAGCTCTGTGGGCCAGTACTTC.

CDR3 in DNA: TGTGCCAGCATCTCGGCGGGCATCGCCGTAGAAGCTTTCTTT. Protein: CASISAGIAVEAFF. The chain employs TRBV7-9 and TRBJ1-1; D not certain. This CDR3 is built from 14 residues. Germline V gene data show CDR1 as SEHNR and CDR2 as FQNEAQ (reference sequence). V dropped 7 bases and J dropped 8 bases, with 20 bases sitting between them.

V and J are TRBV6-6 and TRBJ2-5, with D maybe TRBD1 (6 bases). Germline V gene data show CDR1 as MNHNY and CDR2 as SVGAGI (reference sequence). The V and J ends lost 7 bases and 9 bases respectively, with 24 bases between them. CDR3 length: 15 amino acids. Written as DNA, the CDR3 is TGTGCCAGCACCCCGATTACAGGGTCGGTATCGTCCCAGTACTTC. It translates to CASTPITGSVSSQYF.

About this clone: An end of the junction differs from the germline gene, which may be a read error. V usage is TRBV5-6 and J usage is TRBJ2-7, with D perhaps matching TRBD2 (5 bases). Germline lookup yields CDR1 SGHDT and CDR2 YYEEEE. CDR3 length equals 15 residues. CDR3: CASSFGNLPSSEQYF. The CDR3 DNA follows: TGTGCCAGCAGCTTCGGGAACTTACCCTCCTCCGAGCAGTACTTC.

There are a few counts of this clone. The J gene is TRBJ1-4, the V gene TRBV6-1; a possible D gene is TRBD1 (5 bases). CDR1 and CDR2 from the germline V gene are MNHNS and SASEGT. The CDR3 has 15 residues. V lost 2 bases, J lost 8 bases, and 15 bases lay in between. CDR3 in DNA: TGTGCCAGCAGTGAACCCCACCAGGGTGGAGAAAAACTGTTTTTT. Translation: CASSEPHQGGEKLFF.

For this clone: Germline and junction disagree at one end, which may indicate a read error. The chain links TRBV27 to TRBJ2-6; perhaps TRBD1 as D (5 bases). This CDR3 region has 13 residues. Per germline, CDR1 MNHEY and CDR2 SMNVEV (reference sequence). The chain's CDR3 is CASSYSGANVLTF. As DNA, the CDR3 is TGTGCCAGCAGTTACTCTGGGGCCAACGTGCTGACTTTC.

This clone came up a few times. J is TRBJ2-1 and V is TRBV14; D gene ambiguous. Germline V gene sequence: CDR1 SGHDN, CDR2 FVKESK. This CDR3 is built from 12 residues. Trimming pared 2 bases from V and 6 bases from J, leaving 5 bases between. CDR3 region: CASSQYVNEQFF. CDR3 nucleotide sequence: TGTGCCAGCAGCCAATATGTCAATGAGCAGTTCTTC.

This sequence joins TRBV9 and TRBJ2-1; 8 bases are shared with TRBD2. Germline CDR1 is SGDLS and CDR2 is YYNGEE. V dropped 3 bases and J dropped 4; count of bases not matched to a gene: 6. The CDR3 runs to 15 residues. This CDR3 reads CASSARLANYNEQFF. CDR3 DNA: TGTGCCAGCAGCGCCAGACTAGCGAATTACAATGAGCAGTTCTTC.

CDR3 amino acids: CATTGDRNTEAFF. CDR3 in DNA: TGTGCCACCACAGGGGACAGGAACACTGAAGCTTTCTTT. This chain connects TRBV2 to TRBJ1-1, with 7 positions matching TRBD1. The CDR3 has 13 amino acids. J gave up 1 base and V 10 bases, and 6 bases lay outside the gene matches. Looked up from germline, CDR1 is SNHLY and CDR2 is FYNNEI.

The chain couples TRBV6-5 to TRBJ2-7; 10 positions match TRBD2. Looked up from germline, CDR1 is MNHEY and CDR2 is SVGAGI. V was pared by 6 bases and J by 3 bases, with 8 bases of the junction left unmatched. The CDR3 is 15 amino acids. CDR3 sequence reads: CASRPWIAGGYEQYF. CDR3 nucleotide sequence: TGTGCCAGCAGACCCTGGATAGCGGGGGGCTACGAGCAGTACTTC.